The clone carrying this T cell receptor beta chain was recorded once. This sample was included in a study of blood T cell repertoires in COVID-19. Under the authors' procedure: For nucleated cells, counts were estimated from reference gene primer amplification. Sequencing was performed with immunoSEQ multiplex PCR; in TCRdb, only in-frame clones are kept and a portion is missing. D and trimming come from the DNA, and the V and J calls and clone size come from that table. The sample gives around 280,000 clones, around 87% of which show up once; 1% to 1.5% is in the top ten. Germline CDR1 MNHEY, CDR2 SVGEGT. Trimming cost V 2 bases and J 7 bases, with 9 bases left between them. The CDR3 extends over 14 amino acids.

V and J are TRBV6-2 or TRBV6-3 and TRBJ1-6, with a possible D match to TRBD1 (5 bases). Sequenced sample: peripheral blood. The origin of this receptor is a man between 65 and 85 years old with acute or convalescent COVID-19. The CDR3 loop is CASSYQGWNSPLHF. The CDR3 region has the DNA TGTGCCAGCAGTTACCAGGGATGGAATTCACCCCTCCACTTT.